This TCR beta chain was sequenced in a study of blood T cell repertoires in COVID-19. Study at large: Samples came from the United States, Italy and Spain, spanning acute and convalescent COVID-19. Sources were T cells, B-cell-depleted T cells, or PBMCs; the material itself was cDNA or gDNA.

In the original workflow: It was from reference gene primer amplification that nucleated cell counts were estimated. Using immunoSEQ multiplex PCR, the repertoire was profiled, and TCRdb retains in-frame clones only, with some absent. For V, J and clone size, that table is used; D and trimming come from the DNA. Of fewer than 90,000 clones listed, 76% are singletons. The CDR3 totals 16 residues. Trimming cost V 2 bases and J 5 bases; bases outside gene matches: 4. Per the germline V gene, CDR1 is KGHDR and CDR2 is SFDVKD. Those enrolled in Seattle joined during active infection and were followed longitudinally afterward.

The TCR comes from a man aged 60-69 years with COVID-19, enrolled during active disease. Sequencing used peripheral blood. The chain is built from TRBV24-1 and TRBJ2-2; TRBD1 agrees at 10 bases. The CDR3 loop is CATSDYGQGGTGELFF. CDR3 in DNA: TGTGCCACCAGTGATTACGGACAGGGGGGTACCGGGGAGCTGTTTTTT.